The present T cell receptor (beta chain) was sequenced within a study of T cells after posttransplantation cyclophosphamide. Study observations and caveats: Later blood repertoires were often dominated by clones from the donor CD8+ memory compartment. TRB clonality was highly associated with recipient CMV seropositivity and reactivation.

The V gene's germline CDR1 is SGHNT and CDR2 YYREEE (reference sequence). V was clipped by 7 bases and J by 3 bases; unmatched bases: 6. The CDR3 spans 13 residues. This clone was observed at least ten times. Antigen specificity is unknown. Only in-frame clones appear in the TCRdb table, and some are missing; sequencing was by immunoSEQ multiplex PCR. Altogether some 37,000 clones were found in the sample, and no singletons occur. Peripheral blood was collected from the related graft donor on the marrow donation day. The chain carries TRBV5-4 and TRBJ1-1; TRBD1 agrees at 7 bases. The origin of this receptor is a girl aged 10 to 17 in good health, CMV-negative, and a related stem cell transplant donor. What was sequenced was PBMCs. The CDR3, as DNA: TGTGCCAGCGGTACAGGGGCAGACACTGAAGCTTTCTTT. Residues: CASGTGADTEAFF.